This T cell receptor beta chain was sequenced during a study of T-cell reconstitution after alpha-beta-depleted transplantation in children. V lost 0 bases and J lost 1, with 1 base in between. Germline CDR1 is SGHRS and CDR2 is YFSETQ. This CDR3 comprises 12 residues. This clonotype was seen many times. The antigen is not known. Preparation of the TCRbeta library involved a method that used unique molecular identifiers. TCRdb recomputed calls from the PCR reads with MiXCR, one row per CDR3 protein. Found here are some 830,000 distinct CDR3 sequences, approximately 15% of them singletons; the top ten hold 5%. The study, taken as a whole, reports: Two months or so post-transplant, alpha-beta T cells reportedly derived from several hundred expanded graft clones. Some patients showed high day-60 TCRbeta diversity, which derived from surviving recipient T cells and thymic progenitors. Hyperexpanded clones declined; after one year, newly produced T cells mostly supplied diversity.

The chain uses TRBV5-1 and TRBJ2-5; the D is unclear. This sequence was found in a male patient between 5 and 17 years old who had a stem cell transplant for acute lymphoblastic leukemia, so the T cells may come from the graft donor. Sequencing used PBMCs, mostly from graft donor cells, obtained 360 days after TCRalphabeta/CD19-depleted stem cell transplant. CDR3 sequence reads: CASSLVQETQYF. In nucleotides, the CDR3 is TGCGCCAGCAGCTTGGTCCAAGAGACCCAGTACTTC.